What follows are 19 T cell receptor beta chains derived from one specimen sequenced in a study of CD8 T cells in Susac syndrome. Reverse transcription used 0.5 to 1 ug RNA and random hexamers. TCRdb reanalysed the immunoSEQ multiplex PCR reads using MiXCR and keeps one entry per CDR3 protein. The sample comprises 200,000 or so distinct CDR3 sequences, 90% to 95% of which are singletons, and about 0.096% rests with the top ten. Material for sequencing was CD4+ T cells from PBMCs. The receptors stem from a human donor with multiple sclerosis.

The V and J genes are TRBV5-6 and TRBJ1-2; 9 bases are shared with TRBD1. J gave up 7 bases and V 4 bases, and 5 bases lay outside the gene matches. This CDR3 contains 13 residues. The germline V gene encodes CDR1 SGHDT and CDR2 YYEEEE. The CDR3 region has the DNA TGTGCCAGCAGCAGACAGGGGGGTTCTGGCTACACCTTC. Translating gives CASSRQGGSGYTF.

The V gene is TRBV29-1, the J gene TRBJ1-1, with TRBD1 as a possible D gene (6 bases). V shed 7 bases and J shed 7 bases, with 16 bases lying between them. Per the germline V gene, CDR1 is SQVTM and CDR2 is ANQGSEA. The CDR3 consists of 12 residues. The CDR3 loop reads CSAGRDNREAFF. Written as DNA, the CDR3 is TGCAGCGCGGGCCGGGACAATCGTGAAGCTTTCTTT.

The genes are TRBV30 and TRBJ1-5; D not certain. Germline V gene data show CDR1 as GTSNPN and CDR2 as SVGIG (reference sequence). The length of the CDR3 is 13 residues. V shed 5 bases and J shed 6 bases, with 14 bases lying between them. DNA for the CDR3: TGTGCCTGGGCCAAAGGGCTCGTTCAGCCCCAGCATTTT. Residues: CAWAKGLVQPQHF.

The rearrangement joins TRBV18 to TRBJ2-6; 7 nucleotides match TRBD1. With 8 bases clipped from V and 3 bases from J, the junction kept 4 bases outside the gene matches. CDR3 length: 14 residues. Germline V gene lookup returns CDR1 KGHSH and CDR2 LQKENI. CDR3 nucleotide sequence: TGTGCCAGCCTTGACAGGGATGGGGCCAACGTCCTGACTTTC. Encoded protein: CASLDRDGANVLTF.

The J gene is TRBJ2-7, the V gene TRBV7-8, with 11 bases matching TRBD2. The trim removed 2 bases at V and 2 bases at J, leaving 5 bases unmatched. Germline loops: CDR1 SGHVS, CDR2 FQNEAQ. The CDR3 contains 16 residues. The DNA for the CDR3 is TGTGCCAGCAGCTTAATGGGACTAGCGGCGACCTACGAGCAGTACTTC. Encoded protein: CASSLMGLAATYEQYF.

The chain uses TRBV30 and TRBJ1-2; possibly TRBD1 for D (5 bases). V dropped 1 base and J dropped 5 bases, with 5 bases sitting between them. The length of the CDR3 is 11 residues. Germline V gene data show CDR1 as GTSNPN and CDR2 as SVGIG (reference sequence). The CDR3 coding sequence is TGTGCCTGGAGTGCAGGGTATGGCTACACCTTC. This codes for CAWSAGYGYTF. Full variable domain (missing parts from reference TRBV30 and TRBJ1-2): SQTIHQWPATLVQPVGSPLSLECTVEGTSNPNLYWYRQAAGRGLQLLFYSVGIGQISSEVPQNLSASRPQDRQFILSSKKLLLSDSGFYLCAWSAGYGYTFGSGTRLTVV.

This clonotype has a handful of counts. V gene TRBV28 combines with J gene TRBJ2-5; D might be TRBD1 or TRBD2, each matching 5 bases. The germline CDR1 and CDR2 sequences are MDHEN and SYDVKM. V was shortened by 3 bases and J by 4 bases, with 6 bases between the two germline ends. The CDR3 sequence is 12 residues long. As DNA, the CDR3 is TGTGCCAGCAGTTTGGGGACAGAGACCCAGTACTTC. It codes for CASSLGTETQYF.

V is TRBV20-1 and J is TRBJ2-4; TRBD2 aligns across 8 bases. The CDR3 consists of 16 residues. CDR1 is DFQATT and CDR2 is SNEGSKA in the germline V gene (reference sequence). The V gene end was trimmed by 4 bases and the J gene end by 1 base; junction bases not matched to a gene: 9. The CDR3 protein is CSANVQTSEAKNIQYF. The CDR3 nucleotides read TGCAGTGCTAATGTCCAGACTAGCGAGGCCAAAAACATTCAGTACTTC.

CDR3 sequence (DNA): TGCAGCGTTGAATATGGAACTCTCTCTGGAAACACCATATATTTT. Translated, it gives CSVEYGTLSGNTIYF. The rearrangement uses TRBV29-1 and TRBJ1-3; D gene unclear. V shed 2 bases and J shed 0 bases, with 11 bases lying between them. Germline V gene lookup returns CDR1 SQVTM and CDR2 ANQGSEA. This CDR3 is 15 amino acids long.

This rearrangement joins TRBV5-1 to TRBJ2-3, with D tentatively TRBD1 (5 bases). Germline loops: CDR1 SGHRS, CDR2 YFSETQ. The V gene lost 0 bases and the J gene lost 3 bases, with 11 bases spanning the gap. The CDR3 loop spans 15 amino acids. The CDR3 loop is CASSLVDRRTDTQYF. Written as DNA, the CDR3 is TGCGCCAGCAGCTTGGTAGACAGACGAACAGATACGCAGTATTTT.

This rearrangement joins TRBV20-1 to TRBJ2-1; 10 bases are shared with TRBD2. V was pared by 1 base and J by 3 bases, with 9 bases of the junction left unmatched. Germline CDR1 is DFQATT and CDR2 is SNEGSKA (reference sequence). The length of the CDR3 is 17 residues. The CDR3 sequence: CSARAPSGRGFYNEQFF. CDR3 in DNA: TGCAGTGCTAGAGCTCCTAGCGGGAGAGGGTTCTACAATGAGCAGTTCTTC.

This chain connects TRBV12-3 or TRBV12-4 to TRBJ1-6, with 8 bases aligning to TRBD1. After removal of 6 bases from V and 7 bases from J, the junction contained 5 bases not matched to a gene. CDR3 length equals 14 residues. This CDR3 is CASSADRANSPLHF. The CDR3 DNA reads as TGTGCCAGCAGCGCGGACAGGGCCAATTCACCCCTCCACTTT.

The genes are TRBV18 and TRBJ2-7, with D tentatively TRBD1 (6 bases). V was pared by 0 bases and J by 3 bases, with 12 bases between. In germline, CDR1 is KGHSH, CDR2 LQKENI. CDR3 length: 15 amino acids. In DNA, the CDR3 is TGTGCCAGCTCACCACCGGTGACAGGACGCTACGAGCAGTACTTC. This encodes CASSPPVTGRYEQYF.

V and J are TRBV20-1 and TRBJ2-3; TRBD2 matches at 8 bases. The V and J ends lost 4 bases and 4 bases, in that order; junction bases with no gene match: 4. The CDR3 is 13 residues long. Germline CDR1 is DFQATT and CDR2 is SNEGSKA (reference sequence). CDR3: CSAKREGPDTQYF. The CDR3 DNA reads as TGCAGTGCTAAACGGGAGGGTCCAGATACGCAGTATTTT.

The V gene is TRBV15, the J gene TRBJ1-2, with D unclear. Germline CDR1 reads LNHNV; CDR2 reads YYDKDF (reference sequence). The length of the CDR3 is 14 residues. Trimming stripped 2 bases from V and 4 bases from J, with 11 bases between. Here the CDR3 DNA reads TGTGCCACCAGCAGAAAGGACCGATCCTATGGCTACACCTTC. Translation: CATSRKDRSYGYTF.

The chain couples TRBV27 to TRBJ1-5, with D hard to call. The CDR3 totals 12 residues. In germline, CDR1 is MNHEY, CDR2 SMNVEV (reference sequence). The V end was cut by 5 bases, the J end by 9 bases, with 11 bases between. As DNA, the CDR3 is TGTGCCAGCAGTCCCCTCCGCGGGCCCCAGCATTTT. Its translation: CASSPLRGPQHF.

The CDR3 is CASSLSGSTDTQYF. The CDR3 nucleotides read TGTGCCAGCAGCTTGTCAGGGTCCACAGATACGCAGTATTTT. The chain joins TRBV7-3 to TRBJ2-3, with a possible D match to TRBD1 (5 bases). Germline values: CDR1 SGHTA, CDR2 FQGTGA. Between the trimmed V and J ends, which lost 3 bases and 2 bases, there was a span of 9 bases. The CDR3 has 14 residues.

This chain connects TRBV29-1 to TRBJ1-1, with D perhaps TRBD1 (5 bases). Trimming cost V 2 bases and J 4 bases, with 11 bases left between them. The CDR3 length is 13 residues. CDR1 is SQVTM and CDR2 is ANQGSEA in the germline V gene. CDR3 DNA: TGCAGCGTTGAATCGCAGGGCGGCACTGAAGCTTTCTTT. Translated: CSVESQGGTEAFF.

The V gene is TRBV9, the J gene TRBJ2-3, with a tentative D call TRBD2 (5 bases). The CDR3 sequence is 15 residues long. Trimming took off 4 bases at V and 1 base at J, with 13 bases between the two ends. CDR1 and CDR2 from the germline V gene are SGDLS and YYNGEE. The CDR3 sequence: CASSLALVGTDTQYF. CDR3 nucleotide sequence: TGTGCCAGCAGCCTAGCTTTAGTCGGCACAGATACGCAGTATTTT.